The 32 T cell receptor beta chains below come from one sample, sequenced in a study of response to subunit inactivated influenza vaccine. Each CDR3 protein gets one entry after TCRdb re-called the RT-PCR reads with MiXCR. This sample has 650,000 to 800,000 distinct CDR3 sequences, with approximately 15% found just once. Material: PBMCs from blood, obtained about 14 days before vaccination. The receptor set was obtained from a man aged 50 or older who received an inactivated influenza vaccine.

The chain is built from TRBV18 and TRBJ1-2; no clear D. The CDR3 sequence is 13 residues long. Germline values: CDR1 KGHSH, CDR2 LQKENI. V was shortened by 3 bases and J by 2 bases, with 7 bases between the two germline ends. Here the CDR3 reads CASSPPHNYGYTF. Written as DNA, the CDR3 is TGTGCCAGCTCACCCCCACACAACTATGGCTACACCTTC.

The chain is built from TRBV6-2 or TRBV6-3 and TRBJ2-2, with 10 bases aligning to TRBD1. The CDR3 spans 17 residues. Germline V gives CDR1 MNHEY, CDR2 SVGEGT. J was trimmed by 3 bases and V by 2 bases; bases with no gene match: 6. CDR3 loop: CASSYPGQGSYTGELFF. For the CDR3, the DNA is TGTGCCAGCAGTTACCCGGGACAGGGGAGTTACACCGGGGAGCTGTTTTTT.

A few counts support this clonotype. The V and J genes are TRBV12-5 and TRBJ1-1; D call uncertain. This CDR3 contains 14 residues. The germline V and J ends were trimmed by 2 bases and 1 base, with 8 bases remaining between them. Germline CDR1 is LGHNT and CDR2 is FRNRAP. The CDR3 nucleotides are TGTGCTAGTGGTTTGAATCCACCGAACACTGAAGCTTTCTTT. Translation: CASGLNPPNTEAFF.

The rearrangement joins TRBV6-5 to TRBJ1-2; D is unclear. The CDR3 contains 13 residues. Germline CDR1 reads MNHEY; CDR2 reads SVGAGI. V lost 2 bases to trimming and J lost 9 bases, with 13 bases between them. The chain's CDR3 is CASSYTRNRSYTF. The DNA of the CDR3 is TGTGCCAGCAGTTACACGAGAAACAGAAGCTACACCTTC.

CDR3 sequence (DNA): TGTGCCACCAGCTCCCCACAAGGGGTCCTCTCTGGGGCCAACGTCCTGACTTTC. This codes for CATSSPQGVLSGANVLTF. The gene calls are TRBV15 and TRBJ2-6, with D possibly TRBD1 on 5 matching bases. V gave up 5 bases and J gave up 0 bases, with 17 bases separating them. The CDR3 sequence is 18 residues long. Germline V gene data show CDR1 as LNHNV and CDR2 as YYDKDF (reference sequence).

This clonotype turned up a few times. The J gene is TRBJ2-7, the V gene TRBV5-1; TRBD1 matches 9 bases. Germline lookup yields CDR1 SGHRS and CDR2 YFSETQ. The length of the CDR3 is 15 residues. After removal of 4 bases from V and 3 bases from J, the junction contained 8 bases not matched to a gene. CDR3 amino acids: CASSPQGQGGYEQYF. CDR3 bases: TGCGCCAGCAGCCCCCAGGGACAGGGCGGCTACGAGCAGTACTTC.

V gene TRBV14 combines with J gene TRBJ2-3, with TRBD2 matching 9 bases. With V trimmed by 4 bases and J by 0 bases, 8 bases remained unmatched. CDR3 length equals 17 residues. Germline CDR1 and CDR2: SGHDN and FVKESK. The CDR3 bases are TGTGCCAGCAGCCGCCGTAGCGGGAGCTCTAGCACAGATACGCAGTATTTT. It encodes CASSRRSGSSSTDTQYF. Full variable domain (outside the CDR3, taken from reference TRBV14 and TRBJ2-3): EAGVTQFPSHSVIEKGQTVTLRCDPISGHDNLYWYRRVMGKEIKFLLHFVKESKQDESGMPNNRFLAERTGGTYSTLKVQPAELEDSGVYFCASSRRSGSSSTDTQYFGPGTRLTVL.

This clonotype was detected only once. V and J are TRBV10-3 and TRBJ2-7; D may be TRBD1 (5 bases). The CDR3 has 13 amino acids. The V gene lost 10 bases and the J gene lost 5 bases, with 18 bases spanning the gap. Germline V gives CDR1 ENHRY, CDR2 SYGVKD. As DNA, the CDR3 is TGTGCCACCCGAGCAGGGTCGTCCGACGAGCAGTACTTC. Translation gives CATRAGSSDEQYF.

The rearrangement links TRBV29-1 to TRBJ2-1; D might be TRBD1 or TRBD2, each matching 5 bases. There are 13 residues in the CDR3. Trimming took off 5 bases at V and 6 bases at J, with 14 bases between the two ends. Germline loops: CDR1 SQVTM, CDR2 ANQGSEA. The CDR3 is CSVRGPESNEQFF. The DNA of the CDR3 is TGCAGCGTTCGGGGCCCAGAAAGCAATGAGCAGTTCTTC.

This clonotype has more than one count but fewer than ten. The chain employs TRBV12-3 or TRBV12-4 and TRBJ2-3; no firm D call. With 7 bases removed from V and 4 bases from J, the gap between germline ends came to 18 bases. The CDR3 totals 15 residues. The CDR3 region is CASTAVESRADTQYF. The CDR3 nucleotides are TGTGCCAGCACCGCAGTTGAATCTCGCGCAGATACGCAGTATTTT.

This clonotype was seen repeatedly, ten times or more. Here the CDR3 reads CASNQGYNEQFF. DNA of the CDR3: TGTGCCAGCAACCAGGGTTACAATGAGCAGTTCTTC. The chain employs TRBV5-6 and TRBJ2-1; the D gene is possibly TRBD1 (5 bases). Germline values: CDR1 SGHDT, CDR2 YYEEEE. The CDR3 is 12 residues long. Trimming left V 6 bases short and J 4 bases short, with 8 bases between.

This clonotype was detected a few times. This rearrangement joins TRBV20-1 to TRBJ2-3, with D perhaps matching TRBD1 (6 bases). Looked up from germline, CDR1 is DFQATT and CDR2 is SNEGSKA (reference sequence). The CDR3 contains 14 residues. The germline V and J ends were trimmed by 5 bases and 0 bases, with 12 bases remaining between them. The CDR3 DNA follows: TGCAGTGCTGGGACAAGTTCTAGCACAGATACGCAGTATTTT. As protein: CSAGTSSSTDTQYF.

In this sample, this clonotype turned up many times. The chain employs TRBV12-3 or TRBV12-4 and TRBJ1-1; D is unresolved. V was pared by 3 bases and J by 1 base, with 12 bases between. The CDR3 runs to 15 residues. CDR3 amino acids: CASSFPTNKNTEAFF. CDR3 sequence (DNA): TGTGCCAGCAGTTTCCCGACGAATAAGAACACTGAAGCTTTCTTT.

This clonotype has a handful of counts. V is TRBV20-1 and J is TRBJ2-5; D remains unclear. The CDR3 loop spans 13 amino acids. V lost 1 base to trimming and J lost 5 bases, with 11 bases between them. Germline CDR1 reads DFQATT; CDR2 reads SNEGSKA (reference sequence). The CDR3 nucleotides are TGCAGTGCTAGAGGGGGATTTTGGGAGACCCAGTACTTC. It is translated as CSARGGFWETQYF.

This clonotype was counted only a few times. The rearrangement joins TRBV7-2 to TRBJ1-2, with 8 bases lining up with TRBD1. The CDR3 totals 14 residues. The junction had 2 bases not matched to a gene; V was cut back by 1 base and J by 4 bases. Germline CDR1 reads SGHTA; CDR2 reads FQGNSA. The CDR3 loop reads CASSLVDRGYGYTF. CDR3 sequence (DNA): TGTGCCAGCAGCTTAGTCGACAGGGGCTATGGCTACACCTTC. Together with reference TRBV7-2 and TRBJ1-2, the CDR3 gives the full variable domain: GAGVSQSPSNKVTEKGKDVELRCDPISGHTALYWYRQSLGQGLEFLIYFQGNSAPDKSGLPSDRFSAERTGGSVSTLTIQRTQQEDSAVYLCASSLVDRGYGYTFGSGTRLTVV.

In its sample, this clonotype was seen many times. This chain links TRBV6-1 with TRBJ2-7, with 13 bases aligning to TRBD2. The CDR3 has 13 amino acids. CDR1 is MNHNS, CDR2 SASEGT, per germline. Trimming at V came to 10 bases and at J to 5 bases, leaving 5 bases not matched to a gene. CDR3 protein: CATTGLAGDEQYF. DNA for the CDR3: TGTGCCACCACAGGACTAGCGGGGGACGAGCAGTACTTC.

In this sample, this clonotype turned up a few times. The chain employs TRBV20-1 and TRBJ2-1; tentatively, D is TRBD2 (6 bases). The CDR3 consists of 17 residues. V was cut by 3 bases and J by 2 bases, with 20 bases left in between. The germline V gene encodes CDR1 DFQATT and CDR2 SNEGSKA (reference sequence). The CDR3 here is CSASPPPEAGPYNEQFF. CDR3 DNA: TGCAGTGCTAGCCCCCCCCCCGAGGCGGGGCCCTACAATGAGCAGTTCTTC.

This clonotype was found a few times. The chain is built from TRBV5-1 and TRBJ2-3, with D perhaps TRBD1 (6 bases). Germline V lookup: CDR1 SGHRS, CDR2 YFSETQ. Deletions cut 3 bases from V and 2 bases from J, with 10 bases between. The CDR3 has 14 residues. The CDR3 loop reads CASSWTELTDTQYF. CDR3 DNA sequence: TGCGCCAGCAGCTGGACAGAACTCACAGATACGCAGTATTTT.

The sample holds many counts of this clonotype. The V and J genes are TRBV12-3 or TRBV12-4 and TRBJ2-5; TRBD1 aligns across 8 bases. With V trimmed by 6 bases and J by 5 bases, 5 bases remained unmatched. CDR3 length: 13 residues. Here the CDR3 reads CASSSGGYETQYF. CDR3 sequence (DNA): TGTGCCAGCAGCTCAGGGGGCTATGAGACCCAGTACTTC.

The J gene is TRBJ2-1, the V gene TRBV2, with 9 bases lining up with TRBD1. J was trimmed by 2 bases and V by 6 bases; bases with no gene match: 11. The CDR3 runs 17 residues. Germline CDR1 and CDR2: SNHLY and FYNNEI. The CDR3 here is CASSGNPGQGTYNEQFF. DNA of the CDR3: TGTGCCAGCAGCGGAAACCCCGGACAGGGGACCTACAATGAGCAGTTCTTC.

V gene TRBV29-1 combines with J gene TRBJ2-2; D is undetermined. Germline V lookup: CDR1 SQVTM, CDR2 ANQGSEA. V lost 6 bases and J 7 bases, leaving 12 bases between the germline ends. The CDR3 sequence is 12 residues long. CDR3 DNA sequence: TGCAGCGTGAGAACGGGCCACGGGGAGCTGTTTTTT. It is translated as CSVRTGHGELFF.

In its sample, this clonotype was seen a few times. This chain uses TRBV3-1 with TRBJ1-1, with 8 nucleotides matching TRBD1. This CDR3 spans 14 amino acids. Germline CDR1 is LGHDT and CDR2 is YNNKEL (reference sequence). V was clipped by 5 bases and J by 5 bases; unmatched bases: 7. In DNA, the CDR3 is TGTGCCAGCAGCTTGACAGGGGATGGGACTGAAGCTTTCTTT. Encoded protein: CASSLTGDGTEAFF.

This chain links TRBV4-3 with TRBJ2-5; 8 bases are shared with TRBD1. V was pared by 0 bases and J by 0 bases, with 9 bases of the junction left unmatched. Germline lookup yields CDR1 LGHNA and CDR2 YSLEER. This CDR3 contains 18 residues. The CDR3 DNA sequence: TGCGCCAGCAGCCAAGATACAGGGGGAGAGATGTACCAAGAGACCCAGTACTTC. This encodes CASSQDTGGEMYQETQYF.

This clonotype has only a few counts. The V and J genes are TRBV29-1 and TRBJ2-3, with 8 bases lining up with TRBD1. Germline V gene data show CDR1 as SQVTM and CDR2 as ANQGSEA. The CDR3 extends over 14 amino acids. Losses at the gene ends were 3 bases for V and 6 bases for J; bases not matched to a gene: 8. The CDR3 spells CSVDQGARFDTQYF. CDR3 sequence (DNA): TGCAGCGTTGATCAGGGGGCCAGGTTCGATACGCAGTATTTT.

This clonotype was detected only a few times. This chain uses TRBV5-5 with TRBJ2-5; D remains ambiguous. The V end lost 0 bases, the J end lost 0 bases, and 6 bases lay between the germline ends. The CDR3 sequence is 14 residues long. Germline V CDR1 and CDR2: SGHKS, YYEKEE (reference sequence). The CDR3 loop reads CASSLEVHQETQYF. CDR3 nucleotides: TGTGCCAGCAGCTTGGAGGTGCACCAAGAGACCCAGTACTTC.

The rearrangement joins TRBV5-1 to TRBJ2-5, with 9 nucleotides matching TRBD2. This CDR3 is 14 amino acids long. V trimming: 4 bases; J trimming: 7 bases; junction bases outside the gene matches: 8. Looked up from germline, CDR1 is SGHRS and CDR2 is YFSETQ. CDR3: CASSTRTSEGTQYF. CDR3 DNA: TGCGCCAGCAGCACCCGGACTAGCGAGGGGACCCAGTACTTC.

This clonotype was detected many times. The germline gene is not matched at one end of the junction; a read error may be the cause. The CDR3 sequence is CASSDILTGGLTF. The CDR3 coding sequence is TGTGCCAGCAGCGATATACTGACAGGGGGCCTTACTTTT. The chain carries TRBV9 and TRBJ1-5; TRBD1 agrees at 10 bases. The CDR3 is made up of 13 amino acids. Per germline, CDR1 SGDLS and CDR2 YYNGEE.

At least ten counts were recorded for this clonotype. The CDR3 nucleotides are TGTGCCAGCAGCCCCTATCGGGCAGCCGGGAACTATGGCTACACCTTC. Translated, it gives CASSPYRAAGNYGYTF. This sequence joins TRBV7-8 and TRBJ1-2; D ambiguous. V was trimmed by 5 bases and J by 2 bases, leaving 18 bases between them. The germline V gene encodes CDR1 SGHVS and CDR2 FQNEAQ. This CDR3 contains 16 residues.

The chain carries TRBV25-1 and TRBJ2-4; D might be TRBD2 (5 bases). Trimming took off 7 bases at V and 3 bases at J, with 13 bases between the two ends. The CDR3 extends over 14 amino acids. Germline V gene sequence: CDR1 MGHDK, CDR2 SYGVNS. CDR3 sequence reads: CASTSGTDKNIQYF. CDR3 in DNA: TGTGCCAGCACCAGCGGCACTGACAAAAACATTCAGTACTTC. The variable domain in full, with the rest retrieved from reference TRBV25-1 and TRBJ2-4, is EADIYQTPRYLVIGTGKKITLECSQTMGHDKMYWYQQDPGMELHLIHYSYGVNSTEKGDLSSESTVSRIRTEHFPLTLESARPSHTSQYLCASTSGTDKNIQYFGAGTRLSVL.

This clonotype came up many times. The chain couples TRBV27 to TRBJ2-2, with TRBD2 identical over 8 bases. Losses at the gene ends were 10 bases for V and 3 bases for J; bases not matched to a gene: 7. The CDR3 has 14 amino acids. Per germline, CDR1 MNHEY and CDR2 SMNVEV (reference sequence). CDR3 bases: TGTGCCACCAAAGCGGGAGTAGACACCGGGGAGCTGTTTTTT. The encoded protein is CATKAGVDTGELFF.

The V call is TRBV20-1, the J call TRBJ1-6; D gene uncertain. The CDR3 extends over 16 amino acids. CDR1 DFQATT and CDR2 SNEGSKA come from the germline V gene (reference sequence). V dropped 0 bases and J dropped 0 bases, with 9 bases sitting between them. The CDR3, as DNA: TGCAGTGCTAGAGATGGAGGAAGCTCCTATAATTCACCCCTCCACTTT. The encoded protein is CSARDGGSSYNSPLHF.

The sample holds a few counts of this clonotype. V and J are TRBV24-1 and TRBJ2-5; no clear D gene. Germline CDR1 and CDR2: KGHDR and SFDVKD. CDR3 length: 11 residues. Trimming took 5 bases from V and 4 from J, leaving 4 bases between them. The DNA for the CDR3 is TGTGCCACCAGTGCAGCAGAGACCCAGTACTTC. As protein: CATSAAETQYF.